The source of this T cell receptor beta chain is a study of T cells after posttransplantation cyclophosphamide. Findings and caveats of the study: Blood and skin or GI T cell repertoires showed limited TRB overlap. TRB clonality was highly associated with recipient CMV seropositivity and reactivation. Donor CD8+ memory clones often dominated recipient blood repertoires at later times.

Generated by immunoSEQ multiplex PCR, the TCRdb table keeps only in-frame clones and is missing some. The sample records some 66,000 clones, 85% to 95% being singletons. On the day of bone marrow donation, the related graft donor provided peripheral blood. Notes on this clone: Its antigen is unidentified.

The CDR3 spans 11 residues. Between the trimmed V and J ends, which lost 7 bases and 4 bases, there was a span of 5 bases. CDR1 and CDR2 from the germline V gene are SGHTA and FQGNSA. This chain connects TRBV7-2 to TRBJ2-1; D gene uncertain. This clonotype was sampled from a woman in her 30s in good health and a related stem cell transplant donor. The specimen sequenced was PBMCs. The CDR3 nucleotides read TGTGCCAGCACCCTTTACAATGAGCAGTTCTTC. Encoded protein: CASTLYNEQFF.